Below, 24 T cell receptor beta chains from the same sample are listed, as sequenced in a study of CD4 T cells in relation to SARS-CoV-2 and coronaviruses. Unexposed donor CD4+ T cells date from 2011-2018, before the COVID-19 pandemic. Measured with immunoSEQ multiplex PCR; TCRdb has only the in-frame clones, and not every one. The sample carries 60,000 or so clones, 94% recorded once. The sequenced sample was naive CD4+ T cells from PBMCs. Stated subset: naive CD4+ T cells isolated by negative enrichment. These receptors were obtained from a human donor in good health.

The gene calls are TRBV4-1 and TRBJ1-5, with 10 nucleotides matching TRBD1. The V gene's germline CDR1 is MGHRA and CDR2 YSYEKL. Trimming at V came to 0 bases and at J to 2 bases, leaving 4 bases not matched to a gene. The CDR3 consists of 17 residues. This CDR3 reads CASSQEGQGYGNQPQHF. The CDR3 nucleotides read TGCGCCAGCAGCCAAGAGGGACAGGGGTATGGCAATCAGCCCCAGCATTTT.

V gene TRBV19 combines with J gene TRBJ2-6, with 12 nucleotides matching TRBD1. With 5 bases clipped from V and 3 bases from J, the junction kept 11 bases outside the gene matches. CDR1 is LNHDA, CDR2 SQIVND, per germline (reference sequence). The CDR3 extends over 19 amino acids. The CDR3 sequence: CASSRRSGQGANGANVLTF. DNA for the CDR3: TGTGCCAGTAGTCGACGATCGGGACAGGGGGCTAATGGGGCCAACGTCCTGACTTTC.

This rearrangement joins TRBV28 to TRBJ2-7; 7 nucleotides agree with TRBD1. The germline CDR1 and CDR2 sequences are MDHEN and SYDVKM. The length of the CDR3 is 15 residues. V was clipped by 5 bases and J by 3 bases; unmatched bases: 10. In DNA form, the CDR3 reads TGTGCCAGCAGTCTGGAAAGTTGGGACAGCTACGAGCAGTACTTC. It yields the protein CASSLESWDSYEQYF.

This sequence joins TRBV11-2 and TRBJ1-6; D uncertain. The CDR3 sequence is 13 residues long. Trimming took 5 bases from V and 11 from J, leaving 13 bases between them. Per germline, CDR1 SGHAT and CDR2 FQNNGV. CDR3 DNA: TGTGCCAGCAGCCGTGTAGCTGCGGCACCCCTCCACTTT. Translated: CASSRVAAAPLHF.

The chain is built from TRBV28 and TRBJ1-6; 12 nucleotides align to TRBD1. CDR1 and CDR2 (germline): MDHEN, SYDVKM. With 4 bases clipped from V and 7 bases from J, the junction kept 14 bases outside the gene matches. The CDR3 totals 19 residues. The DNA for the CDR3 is TGTGCCAGCAGTTCCACCGGGACAGGGGGCGCTGGTGGCAATTCACCCCTCCACTTT. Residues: CASSSTGTGGAGGNSPLHF.

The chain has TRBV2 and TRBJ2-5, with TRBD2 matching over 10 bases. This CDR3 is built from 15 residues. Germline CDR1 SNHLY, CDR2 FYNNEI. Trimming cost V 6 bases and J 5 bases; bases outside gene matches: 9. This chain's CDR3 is CASRGAAGGWETQYF. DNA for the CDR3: TGTGCCAGCAGGGGGGCAGCGGGAGGGTGGGAGACCCAGTACTTC.

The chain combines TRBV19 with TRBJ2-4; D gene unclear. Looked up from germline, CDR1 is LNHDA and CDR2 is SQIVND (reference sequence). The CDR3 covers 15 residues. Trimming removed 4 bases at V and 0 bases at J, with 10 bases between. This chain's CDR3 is CASSTQTLAKNIQYF. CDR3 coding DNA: TGTGCCAGTAGTACGCAAACTCTAGCCAAAAACATTCAGTACTTC.

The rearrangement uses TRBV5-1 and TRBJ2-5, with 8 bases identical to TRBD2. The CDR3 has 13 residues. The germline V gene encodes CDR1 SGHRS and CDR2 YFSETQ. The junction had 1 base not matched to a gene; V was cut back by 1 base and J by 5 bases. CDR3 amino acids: CASSLLAGETQYF. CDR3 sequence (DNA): TGCGCCAGCAGCTTGCTAGCGGGCGAGACCCAGTACTTC.

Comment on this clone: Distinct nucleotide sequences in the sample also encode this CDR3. CDR3 coding DNA: TGTGCCAGCAGTGAAGCCCGAAATCAGCCCCAGCATTTT. It specifies CASSEARNQPQHF. The V and J genes are TRBV6-1 and TRBJ1-5; D unresolved. From germline, CDR1 is MNHNS and CDR2 SASEGT. V was cut by 0 bases and J by 4 bases, with 4 bases left in between. The CDR3 is made up of 13 amino acids.

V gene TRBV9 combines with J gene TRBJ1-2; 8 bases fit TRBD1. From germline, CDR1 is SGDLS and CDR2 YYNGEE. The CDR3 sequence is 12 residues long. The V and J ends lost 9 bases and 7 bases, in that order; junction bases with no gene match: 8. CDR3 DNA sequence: TGTGCCACCCAGGGGGCGAAGTTTGGCTACACCTTC. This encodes CATQGAKFGYTF. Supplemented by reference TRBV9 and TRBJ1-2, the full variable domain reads DSGVTQTPKHLITATGQRVTLRCSPRSGDLSVYWYQQSLDQGLQFLIQYYNGEERAKGNILERFSAQQFPDLHSELNLSSLELGDSALYFCATQGAKFGYTFGSGTRLTVV.

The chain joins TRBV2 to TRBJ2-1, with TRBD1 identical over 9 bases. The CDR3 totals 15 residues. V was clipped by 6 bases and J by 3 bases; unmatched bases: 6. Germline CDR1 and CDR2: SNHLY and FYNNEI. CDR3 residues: CASRMGQGGYNEQFF. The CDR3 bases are TGTGCCAGCAGGATGGGACAGGGAGGCTACAATGAGCAGTTCTTC.

This CDR3 reads CASSQVRGHEAFF. DNA for the CDR3: TGTGCCAGCAGCCAAGTGCGCGGCCACGAAGCTTTCTTT. This sequence joins TRBV3-1 (or the pseudogene TRBV3-2) and TRBJ1-1; D call uncertain. This CDR3 contains 13 residues. Germline-derived CDR1 and CDR2 are LGHDT and YNNKEL (reference sequence). The ends were cut back, 1 base at V and 8 bases at J, with 11 bases in the middle.

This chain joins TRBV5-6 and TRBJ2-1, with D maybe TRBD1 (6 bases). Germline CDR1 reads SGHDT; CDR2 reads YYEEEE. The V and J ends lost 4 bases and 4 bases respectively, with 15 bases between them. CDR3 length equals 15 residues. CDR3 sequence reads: CASSPGQSNYNEQFF. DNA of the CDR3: TGTGCCAGCAGCCCAGGACAGAGTAATTACAATGAGCAGTTCTTC.

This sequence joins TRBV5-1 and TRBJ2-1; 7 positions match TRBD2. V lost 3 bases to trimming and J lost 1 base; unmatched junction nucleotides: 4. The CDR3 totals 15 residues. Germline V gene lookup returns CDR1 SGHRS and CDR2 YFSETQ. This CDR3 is CASSWEGGSYNEQFF. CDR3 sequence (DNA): TGCGCCAGCAGCTGGGAGGGAGGGTCCTACAATGAGCAGTTCTTC.

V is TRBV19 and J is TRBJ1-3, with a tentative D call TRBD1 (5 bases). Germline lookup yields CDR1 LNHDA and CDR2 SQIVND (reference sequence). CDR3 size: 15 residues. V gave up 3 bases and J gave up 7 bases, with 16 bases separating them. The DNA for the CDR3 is TGTGCCAGTAGTATTGATGGGACCCCGGGGAACACCATATATTTT. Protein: CASSIDGTPGNTIYF.

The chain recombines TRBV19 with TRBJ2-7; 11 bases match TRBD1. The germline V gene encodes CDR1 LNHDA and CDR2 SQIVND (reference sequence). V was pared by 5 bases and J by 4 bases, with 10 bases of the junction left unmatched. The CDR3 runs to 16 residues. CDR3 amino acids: CASSAPRTGGYYEQYF. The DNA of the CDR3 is TGTGCCAGTAGTGCACCCCGGACAGGGGGCTATTACGAGCAGTACTTC.

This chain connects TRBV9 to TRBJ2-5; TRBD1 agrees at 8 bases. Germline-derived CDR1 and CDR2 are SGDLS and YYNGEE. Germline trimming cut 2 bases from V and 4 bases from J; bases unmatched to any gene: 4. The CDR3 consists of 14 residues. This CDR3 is CASSVSGGLETQYF. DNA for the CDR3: TGTGCCAGCAGCGTTTCAGGGGGCCTAGAGACCCAGTACTTC. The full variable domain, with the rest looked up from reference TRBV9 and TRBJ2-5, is DSGVTQTPKHLITATGQRVTLRCSPRSGDLSVYWYQQSLDQGLQFLIQYYNGEERAKGNILERFSAQQFPDLHSELNLSSLELGDSALYFCASSVSGGLETQYFGPGTRLLVL.

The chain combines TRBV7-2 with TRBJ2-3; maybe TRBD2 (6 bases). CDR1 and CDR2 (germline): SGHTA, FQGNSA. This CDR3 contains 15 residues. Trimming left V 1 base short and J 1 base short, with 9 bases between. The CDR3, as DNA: TGTGCCAGCAGCTTAGGGTTAGCGGGCACAGATACGCAGTATTTT. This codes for CASSLGLAGTDTQYF.

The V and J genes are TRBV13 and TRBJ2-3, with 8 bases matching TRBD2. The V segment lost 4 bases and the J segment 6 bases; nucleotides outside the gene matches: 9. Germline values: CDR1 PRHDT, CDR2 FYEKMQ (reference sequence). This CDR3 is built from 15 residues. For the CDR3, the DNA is TGTGCCAGCAGCTCATTAGCGGGAAGCGCTGATACGCAGTATTTT. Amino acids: CASSSLAGSADTQYF.

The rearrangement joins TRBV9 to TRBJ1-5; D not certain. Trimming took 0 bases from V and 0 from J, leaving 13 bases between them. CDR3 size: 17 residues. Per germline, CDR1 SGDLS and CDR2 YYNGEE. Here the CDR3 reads CASSVEETTNSNQPQHF. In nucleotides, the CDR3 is TGTGCCAGCAGCGTAGAGGAGACTACGAATAGCAATCAGCCCCAGCATTTT.

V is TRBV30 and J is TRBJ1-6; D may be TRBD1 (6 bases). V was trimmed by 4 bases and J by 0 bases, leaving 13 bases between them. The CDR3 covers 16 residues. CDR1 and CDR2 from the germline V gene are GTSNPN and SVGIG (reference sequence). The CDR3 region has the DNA TGTGCCTGGAAGAACAGGGAGAGCTCCTATAATTCACCCCTCCACTTT. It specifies CAWKNRESSYNSPLHF.

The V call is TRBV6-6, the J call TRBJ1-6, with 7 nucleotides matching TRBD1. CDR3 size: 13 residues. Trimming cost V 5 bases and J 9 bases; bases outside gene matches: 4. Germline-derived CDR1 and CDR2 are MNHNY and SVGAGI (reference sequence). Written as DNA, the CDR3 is TGTGCCAGCAGTAAACAGGGGTTTTCACCCCTCCACTTT. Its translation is CASSKQGFSPLHF.

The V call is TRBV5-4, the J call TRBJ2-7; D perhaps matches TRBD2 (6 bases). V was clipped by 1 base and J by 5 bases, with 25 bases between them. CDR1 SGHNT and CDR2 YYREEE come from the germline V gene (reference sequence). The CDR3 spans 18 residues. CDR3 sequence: CASSLRLRAGGFIHEQYF. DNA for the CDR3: TGTGCCAGCAGCTTGAGATTACGAGCGGGCGGTTTCATCCACGAGCAGTACTTC.

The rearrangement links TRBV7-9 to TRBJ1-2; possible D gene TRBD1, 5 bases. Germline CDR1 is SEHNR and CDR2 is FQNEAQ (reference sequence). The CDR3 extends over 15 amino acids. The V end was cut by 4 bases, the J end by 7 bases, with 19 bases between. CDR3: CASSSPKGVQGGYTF. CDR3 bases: TGTGCCAGCAGCTCCCCGAAGGGAGTTCAGGGTGGCTACACCTTC.